This T cell receptor (beta chain) was obtained from a study of CD8 T cells in Susac syndrome. TCR beta sequences were obtained from blood CD8+ and CD4+ T cells. Treatment-naive patients with stable or active relapsing-remitting disease served as multiple sclerosis controls. Negative isolation was used for CD8+ and CD4+ T cells, and FACS enrichment was applied to TEMRA cells. The RNA input was about 0.45 to 1 ug, and it was reverse transcribed with random hexamers. The amplification used immunoSEQ multiplex PCR on TCR beta CDR3; it spanned 54 Vbeta and 13 Jbeta. From the immunoSEQ multiplex PCR reads, TCRdb called clonotypes with MiXCR, one entry per CDR3 protein. The sample lists 300,000 to 350,000 distinct CDR3 sequences, about 90% seen once, with over 0.065% in the top ten. Trimming took 8 bases from V and 1 from J; bases not matched to a gene: 7. This CDR3 has 15 amino acids.

The clonotype comes from a human donor with multiple sclerosis. Input material: CD4+ T cells from PBMCs. J is TRBJ2-1 and V is TRBV12-3 or TRBV12-4; TRBD2 matches at 8 bases. The chain's CDR3 is CASGSGGVSYNEQFF. The CDR3 DNA reads TGTGCCAGCGGATCCGGGGGGGTGTCCTACAATGAGCAGTTCTTC.